The 20 T cell receptor beta chains below were found in one sample sequenced in a study of T cell repertoires in cytomegalovirus infection. These receptors' antigens are unknown. TCRdb ran MiXCR on the reads and lists one entry per CDR3 protein. Among more than 250,000 distinct CDR3 sequences listed, around 25% were seen once. The sample here was cultured PBMCs, taken from culture after CMV antigen stimulation. These receptors originate from a human donor in good health (CMV status not recorded). Some clones in this sample may be carry-over from other donors' samples.

The sample holds a few counts of this clonotype. The CDR3 loop reads CASSLSGLAGGETQYF. DNA of the CDR3: TGCGCCAGCAGCCTCTCCGGACTAGCGGGAGGAGAGACCCAGTACTTC. This chain uses TRBV5-1 with TRBJ2-5; 14 bases map to TRBD2. Germline V gene lookup returns CDR1 SGHRS and CDR2 YFSETQ. The CDR3 totals 16 residues. The V and J ends lost 4 bases and 4 bases, in that order; junction bases with no gene match: 6.

This clonotype was observed a few times. The J gene is TRBJ2-5, the V gene TRBV7-2, with D uncertain. CDR1 is SGHTA and CDR2 is FQGNSA in the germline V gene. The V and J ends lost 1 base and 7 bases respectively, with 19 bases between them. CDR3 length: 16 amino acids. CDR3 bases: TGTGCCAGCAGCTTAGGTGGACCCGCCCGGTCCGGGACCCAGTACTTC. It encodes CASSLGGPARSGTQYF. The variable domain in full, with the rest retrieved from reference TRBV7-2 and TRBJ2-5, is GAGVSQSPSNKVTEKGKDVELRCDPISGHTALYWYRQSLGQGLEFLIYFQGNSAPDKSGLPSDRFSAERTGGSVSTLTIQRTQQEDSAVYLCASSLGGPARSGTQYFGPGTRLLVL.

The genes are TRBV12-3 or TRBV12-4 and TRBJ2-2; D possibly corresponds to TRBD1 (6 bases). V shed 5 bases and J shed 1 base, with 11 bases lying between them. The CDR3 totals 15 residues. CDR3 protein: CASSKTGQNTGELFF. The CDR3 nucleotides are TGTGCCAGCAGTAAGACAGGACAGAACACCGGGGAGCTGTTTTTT.

This chain connects TRBV6-5 to TRBJ1-1; D ambiguous. Germline V gene data show CDR1 as MNHEY and CDR2 as SVGAGI. The CDR3 runs 13 residues. Trimming removed 2 bases from V and 6 bases from J, with 10 bases in between. This chain's CDR3 is CASSYHQAAEAFF. The CDR3 DNA follows: TGTGCCAGCAGTTACCATCAGGCGGCTGAAGCTTTCTTT.

V and J are TRBV18 and TRBJ2-3; 9 bases match TRBD2. V lost 3 bases and J lost 4; bases outside the gene matches: 2. This CDR3 is built from 14 residues. Per germline, CDR1 KGHSH and CDR2 LQKENI. Written as DNA, the CDR3 is TGTGCCAGCTCACCGGCGGGAGGGCCAGATACGCAGTATTTT. It codes for CASSPAGGPDTQYF.

This sequence joins TRBV5-5 and TRBJ1-5, with 8 bases that match TRBD1. With 0 bases clipped from V and 7 bases from J, the junction kept 6 bases outside the gene matches. Germline V gives CDR1 SGHKS, CDR2 YYEKEE (reference sequence). There are 15 residues in the CDR3. The CDR3 DNA sequence: TGTGCCAGCAGCTTGGGAGACAGGGGCAGACAGCCCCAGCATTTT. This encodes CASSLGDRGRQPQHF.

The V call is TRBV15, the J call TRBJ2-7; D uncertain. The CDR3 length is 15 residues. CDR1 and CDR2 from the germline V gene are LNHNV and YYDKDF (reference sequence). V lost 0 bases and J 0 bases, leaving 9 bases between the germline ends. CDR3 protein: CATSRDRAVSYEQYF. The DNA for the CDR3 is TGTGCCACCAGCAGAGATAGGGCGGTCTCCTACGAGCAGTACTTC.

In its sample, this clonotype was seen many times. The junction shows a germline mismatch at one end, possibly a read error. The chain couples TRBV7-7 to TRBJ2-2, with TRBD2 matching 15 bases. This CDR3 spans 17 amino acids. The germline gives CDR1 SSHAT, CDR2 FNYEAQ (reference sequence). The CDR3 DNA sequence: TGTGCTAGCAGCCTACGGACTAGCGGGAGGGCCCCCGGGGAGCTGTTTTTT. This codes for CASSLRTSGRAPGELFF.

The chain recombines TRBV7-9 with TRBJ1-3; D unresolved. Germline values: CDR1 SEHNR, CDR2 FQNEAQ (reference sequence). CDR3 length: 15 residues. V was trimmed by 3 bases and J by 0 bases, leaving 9 bases between them. The CDR3 loop reads CASSFGESSGNTIYF. The DNA of the CDR3 is TGTGCCAGCAGCTTTGGGGAGAGCTCTGGAAACACCATATATTTT.

This clonotype was picked up a small number of times. The J gene is TRBJ2-3, the V gene TRBV25-1; TRBD1 matches at 7 bases. Germline CDR1 reads MGHDK; CDR2 reads SYGVNS. J lost 6 bases, V lost 2 bases, and 8 bases had no gene match. This CDR3 comprises 15 residues. CDR3 DNA: TGTGCCAGCAGTGAACTACAGGGGAACCTTGATACGCAGTATTTT. It translates to CASSELQGNLDTQYF.

A note on this clonotype: One end of the junction does not line up with germline, which may come from a read error. CDR3 residues: CVSSLELQPSDTQYF. In DNA, the CDR3 is TGTGTCAGCAGCTTAGAGCTCCAGCCATCGGATACGCAGTATTTT. The genes are TRBV7-4 and TRBJ2-3, with unresolved D. Germline values: CDR1 SGHVT, CDR2 SQSDAQ. CDR3 length: 15 amino acids.

The gene calls are TRBV18 and TRBJ1-6, with D possibly TRBD1 on 5 matching bases. The V end lost 5 bases, the J end lost 9 bases, and 17 bases lay between the germline ends. Germline V gives CDR1 KGHSH, CDR2 LQKENI. The CDR3 is made up of 15 amino acids. DNA of the CDR3: TGTGCCAGCTCAAGGATGACAGATTTCAGTTCACCCCTCCACTTT. This encodes CASSRMTDFSSPLHF.

This clonotype was observed a few times. V usage is TRBV6-1 and J usage is TRBJ1-2; possibly TRBD1 for D (5 bases). CDR1 MNHNS and CDR2 SASEGT come from the germline V gene. V lost 6 bases and J 4 bases, leaving 9 bases between the germline ends. The CDR3 has 12 residues. CDR3 region: CASSPQGYGYTF. DNA of the CDR3: TGTGCCAGCAGCCCCCAGGGCTATGGCTACACCTTC.

This clonotype occurred once. The chain uses TRBV24-1 and TRBJ2-1; 8 bases line up with TRBD2. Germline V gene data show CDR1 as KGHDR and CDR2 as SFDVKD. This CDR3 has 13 residues. J gave up 8 bases and V 8 bases, and 7 bases lay outside the gene matches. CDR3 loop: CATNLAGNHEQFF. In DNA form, the CDR3 reads TGTGCCACCAATCTAGCGGGTAATCATGAGCAGTTCTTC.

The V and J genes are TRBV11-3 and TRBJ2-7; D perhaps matches TRBD2 (6 bases). The CDR3 is 12 residues long. V lost 9 bases to trimming and J lost 1 base, with 10 bases between them. The germline V gene has CDR1 SGHNT and CDR2 YENEEA. The CDR3 reads CASAEGSYEQYF. The CDR3 region has the DNA TGTGCCAGTGCGGAGGGGTCCTACGAGCAGTACTTC.

Only a few counts were recorded for this clonotype. The J gene is TRBJ2-1, the V gene TRBV27; 7 bases match TRBD2. CDR1 and CDR2 (germline): MNHEY, SMNVEV (reference sequence). The V and J ends lost 4 bases and 5 bases, in that order; junction bases with no gene match: 8. CDR3 length: 15 residues. In nucleotides, the CDR3 is TGTGCCAGCAGTTGGGGGGGGTTGAGGGACAATGAGCAGTTCTTC. Residues: CASSWGGLRDNEQFF.

The CDR3 here is CASGLVGLAGYEQYF. The DNA for the CDR3 is TGTGCCAGCGGACTGGTTGGACTAGCGGGCTACGAGCAGTACTTC. The chain employs TRBV28 and TRBJ2-7, with 11 bases matching TRBD2. Germline values: CDR1 MDHEN, CDR2 SYDVKM. The CDR3 is made up of 15 amino acids. Trimming took 8 bases from V and 3 from J; bases not matched to a gene: 9. The entire variable domain, with the rest obtained from reference TRBV28 and TRBJ2-7, is as follows: DVKVTQSSRYLVKRTGEKVFLECVQDMDHENMFWYRQDPGLGLRLIYFSYDVKMKEKGDIPEGYSVSREKKERFSLILESASTNQTSMYLCASGLVGLAGYEQYFGPGTRLTVT.

This chain's CDR3 is CASAVLQGFYGYTF. The CDR3 DNA reads TGTGCCAGCGCTGTCTTACAGGGTTTCTATGGCTACACCTTC. This chain joins TRBV2 and TRBJ1-2; possible D gene TRBD1, 6 bases. The V end was cut by 8 bases, the J end by 4 bases, with 17 bases between. Germline V gives CDR1 SNHLY, CDR2 FYNNEI. CDR3 length: 14 amino acids.

This clonotype was detected ten times or more. The chain employs TRBV6-5 and TRBJ1-2, with a weak D call TRBD1 (5 bases). Trimming removed 0 bases from V and 6 bases from J, with 14 bases in between. The CDR3 extends over 15 amino acids. Germline assignment: CDR1 MNHEY and CDR2 SVGAGI. CDR3 bases: TGTGCCAGCAGTTACTCAAGACAGATTTGGGATGGCTACACCTTC. Protein product: CASSYSRQIWDGYTF.

This clonotype was counted between two and nine times. The J gene is TRBJ2-7, the V gene TRBV5-1, with D perhaps TRBD1 (6 bases). The CDR3 contains 14 residues. CDR1 is SGHRS, CDR2 YFSETQ, per germline. Trimming left V 4 bases short and J 5 bases short, with 16 bases between. The CDR3, as DNA: TGCGCCAGCAGCATAGGACTGGGGGCCGACGAGCAGTACGTC. It translates to CASSIGLGADEQYV.